This T cell receptor (beta chain) was obtained from a study of cytomegalovirus exposure and HLA in healthy donors. Study-level results: HLA alleles showed associations with 16,951 TCR beta sequences in a later analysis, at a 0.05 false discovery rate.

V gave up 6 bases and J gave up 7 bases; unmatched junction bases: 6. Germline CDR1 LNHDA, CDR2 SQIVND (reference sequence). The CDR3 length is 14 residues. Worth noting for this clone: The antigen is unknown.

Both 60 Vbeta primers and 13 Jbeta primers went into the PCR. TCRdb's table, derived via immunoSEQ multiplex PCR, lists solely in-frame clones and lacks some. The repertoire consists of 180,000 or so clones, with over 60% occurring once and the leading ten covering 1.5% to 2%. J is TRBJ2-1 and V is TRBV19; TRBD2 agrees at 10 bases. The source of this sequence is a man between 18 and 35 years old in good health and CMV-seronegative. Sample: PBMCs. The CDR3 sequence: CASRAGGPGNEQFF. CDR3 sequence (DNA): TGTGCCAGTAGAGCGGGAGGGCCGGGGAATGAGCAGTTCTTC. The whole variable domain, remainder taken from reference TRBV19 and TRBJ2-1, is DGGITQSPKYLFRKEGQNVTLSCEQNLNHDAMYWYRQDPGQGLRLIYYSQIVNDFQKGDIAEGYSVSREKKESFPLTVTSAQKNPTAFYLCASRAGGPGNEQFFGPGTRLTVL.